Below, 30 T cell receptor beta chains from the same sample are listed, as sequenced in a study of T cells in Graves' hyperthyroidism and ophthalmopathy. TCR beta CDR3 region amplification was performed from RNA transcripts. During a first-round RT-PCR of the TCR CDR3, the HTBI primer set was used. TCRdb re-derived calls from the multiplex PCR reads in MiXCR, one entry per CDR3 protein. The sample comprises 500,000 to 650,000 distinct CDR3 sequences, 15% to 20% of which are singletons, and roughly 18% rests with the top ten. Sequencing used blood. Receptors were obtained from a woman aged 18 to 35 with Graves' ophthalmopathy.

This rearrangement joins TRBV24-1 to TRBJ2-7; 9 bases map to TRBD2. Germline V gene sequence: CDR1 KGHDR, CDR2 SFDVKD. This CDR3 spans 12 amino acids. V gave up 4 bases and J gave up 9 bases; unmatched junction bases: 3. CDR3: CATSERRGGQYF. The CDR3 DNA is TGTGCCACCAGTGAGAGGCGGGGGGGGCAGTACTTC.

This clonotype was detected only a few times. The chain links TRBV27 to TRBJ2-7, with D maybe TRBD1 (5 bases). This CDR3 has 24 amino acids. Trimming stripped 0 bases from V and 2 bases from J, with 38 bases between. CDR1 is MNHEY and CDR2 is SMNVEV in the germline V gene (reference sequence). CDR3 coding DNA: TGTGCCAGCAGTTTATCCTCAGGCAGGGATAGGTTTTTTTCCCATCATCTCCTAACCTACGAGCAGTACTTC. The encoded protein is CASSLSSGRDRFFSHHLLTYEQYF.

This clonotype was picked up many times. This chain connects TRBV27 to TRBJ2-5, with TRBD1 matching over 8 bases. This CDR3 has 14 amino acids. V lost 5 bases, J lost 4 bases, and 6 bases stayed unmatched. Germline CDR1 and CDR2: MNHEY and SMNVEV (reference sequence). CDR3 coding DNA: TGTGCCAGCAGTCGCTCAGGGGGCGGAGAGACCCAGTACTTC. It yields the protein CASSRSGGGETQYF.

In this sample, this clonotype turned up a few times. This rearrangement joins TRBV9 to TRBJ2-1; D might be TRBD2 (5 bases). The V and J ends lost 7 bases and 0 bases respectively, with 14 bases between them. CDR3 length: 15 residues. Germline V gene data show CDR1 as SGDLS and CDR2 as YYNGEE. The CDR3 loop reads CASGGGGSSYNEQFF. The DNA for the CDR3 is TGTGCCAGCGGCGGAGGCGGGTCCTCCTACAATGAGCAGTTCTTC.

This clonotype was counted a few times. The chain has TRBV6-1 and TRBJ2-3; 11 nucleotides match TRBD2. The V and J ends lost 7 bases and 3 bases, in that order; junction bases with no gene match: 6. The length of the CDR3 is 15 residues. The V gene's germline CDR1 is MNHNS and CDR2 SASEGT. The DNA of the CDR3 is TGTGCCAGCAACGCCGGGACTAGCGGTACAGATACGCAGTATTTT. Protein: CASNAGTSGTDTQYF.

Only a few counts were recorded for this clonotype. The chain is built from TRBV19 and TRBJ1-2, with TRBD1 matching 8 bases. The ends lost 6 bases at V and 4 bases at J; junction bases unmatched: 4. The CDR3 is 13 amino acids. Germline V gene lookup returns CDR1 LNHDA and CDR2 SQIVND (reference sequence). Here the CDR3 DNA reads TGTGCCAGTAGACGGGACAGGTCCTATGGCTACACCTTC. This sequence encodes CASRRDRSYGYTF.

This clonotype came up a few times. The chain uses TRBV7-3 and TRBJ1-1; D is possibly TRBD1 (5 bases). CDR1 SGHTA and CDR2 FQGTGA come from the germline V gene. Trimming stripped 1 base from V and 3 bases from J, with 12 bases between. The CDR3 has 15 residues. CDR3 DNA: TGTGCCAGCAGCTTAAGTGGCCTCAGGGACACTGAAGCTTTCTTT. Its protein is CASSLSGLRDTEAFF.

This clonotype came up many times. The chain combines TRBV19 with TRBJ2-7; D not resolved. The germline V and J ends were trimmed by 4 bases and 5 bases, with 12 bases remaining between them. This CDR3 contains 13 residues. The germline V gene encodes CDR1 LNHDA and CDR2 SQIVND (reference sequence). CDR3 loop: CASSTAHGDEQYF. The CDR3 DNA reads as TGTGCCAGTAGTACCGCGCATGGGGACGAGCAGTACTTC.

At least ten counts were recorded for this clonotype. The J gene is TRBJ2-1, the V gene TRBV5-1, with D maybe TRBD1 (6 bases). V was clipped by 3 bases and J by 10 bases, with 11 bases between them. Germline assignment: CDR1 SGHRS and CDR2 YFSETQ. This CDR3 is built from 12 residues. DNA for the CDR3: TGCGCCAGCAGCTGGAACACAGGGGAGCAGTTCTTC. Its protein product is CASSWNTGEQFF.

This clonotype was detected only a few times. The gene calls are TRBV12-3 or TRBV12-4 and TRBJ1-2, with D maybe TRBD1 (5 bases). The length of the CDR3 is 14 residues. Between the trimmed V and J ends, which lost 3 bases and 5 bases, there was a span of 13 bases. The CDR3 loop reads CASSLTERRYGYTF. The CDR3 DNA follows: TGTGCCAGCAGTTTGACAGAGCGGAGGTATGGCTACACCTTC.

This rearrangement joins TRBV6-2 or TRBV6-3 to TRBJ1-4; the D gene is possibly TRBD1 (5 bases). Germline lookup yields CDR1 MNHEY and CDR2 SVGEGT. V dropped 6 bases and J dropped 7 bases, with 15 bases sitting between them. This CDR3 comprises 14 residues. The CDR3 sequence is CASRSGRTLEKLFF. In DNA form, the CDR3 reads TGTGCCAGCAGGTCGGGACGGACCCTTGAAAAACTGTTTTTT.

This clonotype was counted only a few times. The chain uses TRBV9 and TRBJ2-3; D uncertain. Germline-derived CDR1 and CDR2 are SGDLS and YYNGEE. The CDR3 is made up of 15 amino acids. V dropped 4 bases and J dropped 2 bases, with 14 bases sitting between them. CDR3 region: CASSTEVTDTDTQYF. The CDR3 bases are TGTGCCAGCAGCACAGAGGTTACGGACACAGATACGCAGTATTTT.

Ten or more counts support this clonotype. The V gene is TRBV6-1, the J gene TRBJ1-1; the D gene is possibly TRBD1 (5 bases). V was clipped by 5 bases and J by 4 bases, with 17 bases between them. In germline, CDR1 is MNHNS, CDR2 SASEGT. This CDR3 comprises 15 residues. CDR3 region: CASSPRPPGATEAFF. CDR3 in DNA: TGTGCCAGCAGTCCACGGCCTCCCGGGGCCACTGAAGCTTTCTTT.

This clonotype has ten or more counts. V usage is TRBV28 and J usage is TRBJ2-1; the D gene is possibly TRBD1 (5 bases). The CDR3 is 13 amino acids. Germline values: CDR1 MDHEN, CDR2 SYDVKM. The CDR3: CVVQRPGNNEQFF. As DNA, the CDR3 is TGTGTTGTCCAAAGGCCAGGGAACAATGAGCAGTTCTTC.

In its sample, this clonotype was seen a few times. J is TRBJ2-7 and V is TRBV10-3; 8 bases match TRBD1. From germline, CDR1 is ENHRY and CDR2 SYGVKD. V lost 2 bases, J lost 6 bases, and 12 bases stayed unmatched. The CDR3 totals 16 residues. The CDR3 is CAISEHYRGARFEQYF. The CDR3 DNA reads TGTGCCATCAGTGAGCACTACAGGGGGGCGCGGTTCGAGCAGTACTTC.

V usage is TRBV19 and J usage is TRBJ1-2, with TRBD1 matching 11 bases. Looked up from germline, CDR1 is LNHDA and CDR2 is SQIVND (reference sequence). There are 16 residues in the CDR3. Losses at the gene ends were 7 bases for V and 6 bases for J; bases not matched to a gene: 13. Here the CDR3 reads CASNPGQGAFIDGYTF. The CDR3 DNA is TGTGCCAGTAATCCCGGACAGGGGGCGTTCATCGATGGCTACACCTTC.

This clonotype was observed a few times. The chain is built from TRBV9 and TRBJ2-1; D may be TRBD2 (6 bases). CDR1 is SGDLS, CDR2 YYNGEE, per germline. The length of the CDR3 is 14 residues. Between the trimmed V and J ends, which lost 0 bases and 8 bases, there was a span of 12 bases. The CDR3 loop is CASSVDGRDYEQFF. CDR3 coding DNA: TGTGCCAGCAGCGTAGACGGGAGAGACTATGAGCAGTTCTTC.

This clonotype was detected ten times or more. The V gene is TRBV2, the J gene TRBJ2-5; D is tentatively TRBD1 or TRBD2 (6 bases each). The germline gives CDR1 SNHLY, CDR2 FYNNEI. The CDR3 length is 14 residues. The V end was cut by 5 bases, the J end by 4 bases, with 14 bases between. Written as DNA, the CDR3 is TGTGCCAGCAGTCCCCCCGGGGGCGGAGAGACCCAGTACTTC. Its protein product is CASSPPGGGETQYF.

The chain links TRBV27 to TRBJ2-5, with 7 bases lining up with TRBD2. J lost 5 bases, V lost 6 bases, and 12 bases had no gene match. This CDR3 is 15 amino acids long. Germline values: CDR1 MNHEY, CDR2 SMNVEV (reference sequence). In DNA form, the CDR3 reads TGTGCCAGCAGACTCCTGGCGGGAGATTGGGAGACCCAGTACTTC. This gives the protein CASRLLAGDWETQYF.

This clonotype was recorded many times. This rearrangement joins TRBV20-1 to TRBJ2-7; D not resolved. V lost 5 bases to trimming and J lost 0 bases, with 17 bases between them. The CDR3 has 15 amino acids. Germline CDR1 reads DFQATT; CDR2 reads SNEGSKA (reference sequence). CDR3 nucleotide sequence: TGCAGTGCTCCTTCCCCTTTGCGGAGCTCCTACGAGCAGTACTTC. Residues: CSAPSPLRSSYEQYF.

This clonotype was seen many times. The gene calls are TRBV9 and TRBJ1-2, with a weak D call TRBD1 (6 bases). Trimming stripped 5 bases from V and 2 bases from J, with 10 bases between. The CDR3 has 13 residues. Germline CDR1 SGDLS, CDR2 YYNGEE. The CDR3 is CASSGGQNYGYTF. The CDR3 bases are TGTGCCAGCAGTGGAGGACAGAACTATGGCTACACCTTC.

This clonotype occurred a few times. The V gene is TRBV7-9, the J gene TRBJ2-3; D is perhaps TRBD2 (6 bases). The CDR3 consists of 20 residues. The germline gives CDR1 SEHNR, CDR2 FQNEAQ (reference sequence). Trimming shortened V by 2 bases and J by 5 bases, and 29 bases separated the two germline ends. The CDR3 here is CASSLSPPTISGLVIDTQYF. The CDR3 DNA sequence: TGTGCCAGCAGCTTAAGCCCTCCGACTATAAGCGGGCTTGTCATAGATACGCAGTATTTT.

This chain joins TRBV4-3 and TRBJ1-1, with 8 positions matching TRBD1. Unmatched junction bases numbered 9, after V lost 0 bases and J lost 3 bases. The CDR3 spans 17 residues. Germline lookup yields CDR1 LGHNA and CDR2 YSLEER. As DNA, the CDR3 is TGCGCCAGCAGCCAAGAGGTCAGGGGGCGGGGGGACACTGAAGCTTTCTTT. Translation gives CASSQEVRGRGDTEAFF.

The gene calls are TRBV19 and TRBJ2-5, with D unresolved. The germline V gene has CDR1 LNHDA and CDR2 SQIVND (reference sequence). V lost 5 bases and J 2 bases, leaving 12 bases between the germline ends. The CDR3 has 14 residues. The CDR3, as DNA: TGTGCCAGTAGTTCCCATCTACTACAAGAGACCCAGTACTTC. Translating it yields CASSSHLLQETQYF.

This clonotype was recorded at least ten times. The rearrangement joins TRBV30 to TRBJ1-1, with 7 bases matching TRBD1. Germline CDR1 is GTSNPN and CDR2 is SVGIG (reference sequence). CDR3 length: 13 amino acids. Losses at the gene ends were 1 base for V and 3 bases for J; bases not matched to a gene: 2. CDR3 residues: CAWSEGAYTEAFF. In nucleotides, the CDR3 is TGTGCCTGGAGTGAGGGGGCGTACACTGAAGCTTTCTTT.

V and J are TRBV6-2 or TRBV6-3 and TRBJ1-4; TRBD1 aligns across 8 bases. The CDR3 runs to 14 residues. V was pared by 7 bases and J by 7 bases, with 8 bases of the junction left unmatched. Germline CDR1 is MNHEY and CDR2 is SVGEGT. CDR3 in DNA: TGTGCCAGCACCCCTCAGGGGGCGGGTGAAAAACTGTTTTTT. This encodes CASTPQGAGEKLFF.

The chain joins TRBV5-1 to TRBJ2-3; 10 bases fit TRBD2. Germline CDR1 and CDR2: SGHRS and YFSETQ. CDR3 length: 17 amino acids. V shed 1 base, J shed 4 bases, and the junction held 9 bases outside the gene matches. The CDR3 sequence: CASSLLGLAGEADTQYF. For the CDR3, the DNA is TGCGCCAGCAGCTTGTTAGGCCTAGCGGGAGAGGCAGATACGCAGTATTTT.

The V call is TRBV30, the J call TRBJ2-7, with D possibly matching TRBD1 (6 bases). Trimming took off 3 bases at V and 4 bases at J, with 13 bases between the two ends. Looked up from germline, CDR1 is GTSNPN and CDR2 is SVGIG (reference sequence). This CDR3 is 13 amino acids long. Written as DNA, the CDR3 is TGTGCCTGGAGGGGACACGCCGCTTACGAGCAGTACTTC. It encodes CAWRGHAAYEQYF.

This clonotype was seen many times. The chain carries TRBV7-3 and TRBJ1-1; D possibly corresponds to TRBD1 (5 bases). The CDR3 is 14 amino acids. Germline V CDR1 and CDR2: SGHTA, FQGTGA. V gave up 5 bases and J gave up 5 bases, with 15 bases separating them. This chain's CDR3 is CASSPYGGGTEAFF. CDR3 in DNA: TGTGCCAGCAGCCCTTACGGGGGGGGGACTGAAGCTTTCTTT.

Ten or more counts support this clonotype. V is TRBV12-3 or TRBV12-4 and J is TRBJ2-3; 7 bases line up with TRBD1. The length of the CDR3 is 15 residues. V was clipped by 6 bases and J by 2 bases; unmatched bases: 8. The CDR3 sequence: CASSPPGTVTDTQYF. The CDR3 DNA is TGTGCCAGCAGCCCTCCCGGGACAGTCACAGATACGCAGTATTTT.